This paragraph covers one T cell receptor beta chain sequence. Germline assignment: CDR1 MDHEN and CDR2 SYDVKM. The CDR3 spans 15 residues. V lost 3 bases to trimming and J lost 3 bases, with 15 bases between them. The repertoire was sequenced with immunoSEQ multiplex PCR; TCRdb's copy has only in-frame clones and lacks some. The repertoire includes 52,000 or so clones, over 80% of them detected once, and 2.8% sits in the top ten. This entry is derived from a study of OX40 agonist ivuxolimab in advanced cancers. The TCR comes from an adult with an advanced solid tumor such as melanoma, head and neck, liver or kidney cancer. The J gene is TRBJ2-7, the V gene TRBV28; the D gene could be TRBD1 or TRBD2 (6 bases each). This material consisted of CD4+ or CD8+ T cells sorted from blood, taken in a trial of the OX40 agonist ivuxolimab. CDR3 bases: TGTGCCAGCAGTTTGCCGGGAGTCAGGGGCTACGAGCAGTACTTC. Translation: CASSLPGVRGYEQYF.